This T cell receptor beta chain originates from a study of T-cell reconstitution after alpha-beta-depleted transplantation in children. This clonotype was counted between two and nine times. The TCRbeta library was prepared with unique molecular identifiers. MiXCR, applied by TCRdb to the PCR reads, yields one record per CDR3 protein. This sample yields 230,000 or so distinct CDR3 sequences, of which around 11% are seen a single time; roughly 2.6% belongs to the top ten. The CDR3 extends over 11 amino acids. CDR1 and CDR2 from the germline V gene are SGHAT and FQDESV (reference sequence). V shed 8 bases and J shed 8 bases, with 10 bases lying between them.

The input for sequencing was PBMCs from the stem cell graft donor, taken from the stem cell graft. This chain connects TRBV11-1 to TRBJ2-1, with a weak D call TRBD2 (6 bases). The TCR originated in a human donor who donated a stem cell graft to a child with acute lymphoblastic leukemia. CDR3 DNA: TGTGCCAGCCGCGGGGTTCATGAGCAGTTCTTC. This encodes CASRGVHEQFF.